This T cell receptor beta chain is from a study of blood T cell repertoires in COVID-19. Study information: Researchers got acute and convalescent COVID-19 samples from the United States, Italy and Spain. PBMCs, B-cell-depleted T cells, or T cells were the source of the cDNA or gDNA that made up the material.

In the study's own analysis: Nucleated cell number was recorded as an estimate derived from reference gene primer amplification. Libraries were prepared by immunoSEQ multiplex PCR; TCRdb keeps only in-frame clonotypes and omits some of them. The V and J calls and the clone size are those of that table, but D and trimming were determined from the DNA. The sample includes tens of thousands of clones, roughly 84% seen only once; the top ten take approximately 6%. Trimming took off 0 bases at V and 0 bases at J, with 15 bases between the two ends. This CDR3 region has 18 residues. The germline V gene has CDR1 LGHNT and CDR2 FRNRAP.

This chain connects TRBV12-5 to TRBJ1-3, with D perhaps TRBD1 (6 bases). The source is an older woman with acute or convalescent COVID-19. The sample comprised peripheral blood. The CDR3, as DNA: TGTGCTAGTGGTTTGGTAATTACATTGGACAGCTCTGGAAACACCATATATTTT. Its translation is CASGLVITLDSSGNTIYF.